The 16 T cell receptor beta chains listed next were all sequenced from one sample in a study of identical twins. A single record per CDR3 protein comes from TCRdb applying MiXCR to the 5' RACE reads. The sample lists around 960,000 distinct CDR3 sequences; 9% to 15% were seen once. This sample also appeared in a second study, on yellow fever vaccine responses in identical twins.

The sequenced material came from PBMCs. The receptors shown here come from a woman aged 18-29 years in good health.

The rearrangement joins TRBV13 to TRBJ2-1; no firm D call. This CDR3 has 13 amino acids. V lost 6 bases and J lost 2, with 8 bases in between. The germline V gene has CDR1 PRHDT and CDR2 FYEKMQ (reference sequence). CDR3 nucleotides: TGTGCCAGCAGGGAAGGGACCTACAATGAGCAGTTCTTC. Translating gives CASREGTYNEQFF.

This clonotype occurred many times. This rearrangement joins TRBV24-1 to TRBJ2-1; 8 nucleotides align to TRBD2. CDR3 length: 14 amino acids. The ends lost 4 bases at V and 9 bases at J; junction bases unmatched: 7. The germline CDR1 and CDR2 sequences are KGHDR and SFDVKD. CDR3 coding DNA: TGTGCCACCAGTGACTCGGGGGGGCCGGGTGAGCAGTTCTTC. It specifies CATSDSGGPGEQFF.

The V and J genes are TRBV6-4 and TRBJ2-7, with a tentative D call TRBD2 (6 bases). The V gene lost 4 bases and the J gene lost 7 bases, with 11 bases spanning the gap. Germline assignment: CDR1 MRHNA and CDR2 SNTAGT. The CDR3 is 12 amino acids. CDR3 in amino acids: CASSAGEEEQYV. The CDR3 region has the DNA TGTGCCAGCAGTGCGGGGGAGGAGGAGCAGTACGTC.

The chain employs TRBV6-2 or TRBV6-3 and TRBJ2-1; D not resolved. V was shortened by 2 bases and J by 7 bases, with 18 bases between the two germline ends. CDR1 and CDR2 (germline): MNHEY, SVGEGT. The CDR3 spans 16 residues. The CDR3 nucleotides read TGTGCCAGCAGTTACAGAACCTCGGCTCTCCTGAATGAGCAGTTCTTC. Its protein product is CASSYRTSALLNEQFF.

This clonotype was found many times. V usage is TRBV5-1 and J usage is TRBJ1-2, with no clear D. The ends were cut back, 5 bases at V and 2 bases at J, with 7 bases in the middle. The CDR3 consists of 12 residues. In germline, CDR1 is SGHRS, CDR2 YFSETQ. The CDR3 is CASRRENYGYTF. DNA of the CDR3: TGCGCCAGCAGAAGGGAGAACTATGGCTACACCTTC.

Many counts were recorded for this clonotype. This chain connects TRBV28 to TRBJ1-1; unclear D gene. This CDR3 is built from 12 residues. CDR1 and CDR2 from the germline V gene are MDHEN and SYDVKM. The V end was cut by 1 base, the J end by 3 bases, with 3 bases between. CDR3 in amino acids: CASSLSHTEAFF. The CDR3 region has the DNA TGTGCCAGCAGTTTATCTCACACTGAAGCTTTCTTT.

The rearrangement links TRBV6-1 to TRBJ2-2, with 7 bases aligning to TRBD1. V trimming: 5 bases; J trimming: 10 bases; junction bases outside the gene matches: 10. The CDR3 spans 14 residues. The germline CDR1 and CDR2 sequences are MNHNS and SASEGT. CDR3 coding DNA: TGTGCCAGCAGTCCGGGACAGAGGGTTGTGGAGCTGTTTTTT. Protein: CASSPGQRVVELFF.

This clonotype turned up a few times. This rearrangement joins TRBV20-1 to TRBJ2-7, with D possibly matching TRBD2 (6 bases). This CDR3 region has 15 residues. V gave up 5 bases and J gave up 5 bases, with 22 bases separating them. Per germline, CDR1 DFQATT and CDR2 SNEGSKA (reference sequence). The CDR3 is CSASLGGGKADEQYF. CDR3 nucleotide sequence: TGCAGTGCTTCACTCGGCGGCGGGAAGGCGGACGAGCAGTACTTC.

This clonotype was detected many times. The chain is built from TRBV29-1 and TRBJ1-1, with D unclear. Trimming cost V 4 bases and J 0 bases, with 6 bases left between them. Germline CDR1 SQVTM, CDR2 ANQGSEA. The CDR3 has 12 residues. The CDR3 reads CSVVDLNTEAFF. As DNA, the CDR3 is TGCAGCGTTGTGGACTTGAACACTGAAGCTTTCTTT. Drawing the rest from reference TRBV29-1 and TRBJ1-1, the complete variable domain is SAVISQKPSRDICQRGTSLTIQCQVDSQVTMMFWYRQQPGQSLTLIATANQGSEATYESGFVIDKFPISRPNLTFSTLTVSNMSPEDSSIYLCSVVDLNTEAFFGQGTRLTVV.

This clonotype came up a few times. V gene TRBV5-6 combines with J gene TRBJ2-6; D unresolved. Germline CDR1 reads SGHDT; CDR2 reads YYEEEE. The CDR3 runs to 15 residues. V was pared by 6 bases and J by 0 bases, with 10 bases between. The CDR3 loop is CASTGWRSGANVLTF. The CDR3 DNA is TGTGCCAGCACAGGTTGGCGCTCTGGGGCCAACGTCCTGACTTTC.

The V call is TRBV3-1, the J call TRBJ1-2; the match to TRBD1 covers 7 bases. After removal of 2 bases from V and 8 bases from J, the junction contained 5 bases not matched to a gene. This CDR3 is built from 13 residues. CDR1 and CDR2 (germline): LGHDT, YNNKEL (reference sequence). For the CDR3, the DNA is TGTGCCAGCAGCCAAAATGGGGACAGAGGCTACACCTTC. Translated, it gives CASSQNGDRGYTF.

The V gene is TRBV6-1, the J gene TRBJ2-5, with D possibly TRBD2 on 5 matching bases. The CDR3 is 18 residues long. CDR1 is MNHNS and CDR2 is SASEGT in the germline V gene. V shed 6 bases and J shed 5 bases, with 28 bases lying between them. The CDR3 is CASSPTLVSDEMGETQYF. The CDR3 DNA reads TGTGCCAGCAGCCCGACACTAGTTTCGGATGAAATGGGTGAGACCCAGTACTTC.

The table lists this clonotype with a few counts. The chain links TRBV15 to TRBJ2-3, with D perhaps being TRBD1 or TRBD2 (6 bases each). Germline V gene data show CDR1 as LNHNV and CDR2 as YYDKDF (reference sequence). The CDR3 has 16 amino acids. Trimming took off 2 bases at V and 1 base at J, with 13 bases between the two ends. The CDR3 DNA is TGTGCCACCAGCAGAAGCAGGGGAGGTGGCACAGATACGCAGTATTTT. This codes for CATSRSRGGGTDTQYF. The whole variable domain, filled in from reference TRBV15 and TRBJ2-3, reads DAMVIQNPRYQVTQFGKPVTLSCSQTLNHNVMYWYQQKSSQAPKLLFHYYDKDFNNEADTPDNFQSRRPNTSFCFLDIRSPGLGDTAMYLCATSRSRGGGTDTQYFGPGTRLTVL.

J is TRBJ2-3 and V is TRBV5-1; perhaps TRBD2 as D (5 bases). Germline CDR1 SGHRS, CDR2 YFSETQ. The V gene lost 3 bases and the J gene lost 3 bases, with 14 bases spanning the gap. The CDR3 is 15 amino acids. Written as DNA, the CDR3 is TGCGCCAGCAGCTCGGACGGGCAGCGGACAGATACGCAGTATTTT. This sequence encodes CASSSDGQRTDTQYF.

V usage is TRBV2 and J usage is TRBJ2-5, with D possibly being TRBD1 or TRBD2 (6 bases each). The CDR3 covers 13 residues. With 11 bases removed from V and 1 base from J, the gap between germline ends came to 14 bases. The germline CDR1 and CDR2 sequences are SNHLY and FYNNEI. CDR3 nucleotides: TGTGCCGGGGGGCCCGGGACCCAAGAGACCCAGTACTTC. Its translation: CAGGPGTQETQYF.

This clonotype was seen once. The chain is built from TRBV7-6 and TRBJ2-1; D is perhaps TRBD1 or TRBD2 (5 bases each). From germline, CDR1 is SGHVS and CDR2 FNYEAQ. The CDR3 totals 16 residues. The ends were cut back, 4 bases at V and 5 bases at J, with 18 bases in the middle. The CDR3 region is CASSSLRGGFDNEQFF. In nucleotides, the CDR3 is TGTGCCAGCAGCTCCTTACGTGGGGGTTTCGACAATGAGCAGTTCTTC.